This T cell receptor (beta chain) was identified during a study of T cells in Graves' hyperthyroidism and ophthalmopathy. This clonotype occurred many times. Template material for amplifying TCR beta CDR3 regions consisted of RNA transcripts. HTBI primers were employed in a first-round RT-PCR of the TCR CDR3. TCRdb recomputed calls from the multiplex PCR reads with MiXCR, one row per CDR3 protein. This sample carries about 360,000 distinct CDR3 sequences, about 13% of them seen once, and the ten largest clones take less than 10%. Patients aged 18 to 65 with hyperthyroidism were newly diagnosed, with duration under 2 months. This CDR3 contains 14 residues. Germline CDR1 reads MNHEY; CDR2 reads SMNVEV (reference sequence). The V gene lost 2 bases and the J gene lost 5 bases, with 10 bases spanning the gap.

The chain is built from TRBV27 and TRBJ2-1; the D is unclear. The source of this sequence is a young woman with Graves' hyperthyroidism. Sequenced input: blood. CDR3 residues: CASSLGLEDNEQFF. In DNA, the CDR3 is TGTGCCAGCAGTTTAGGATTGGAAGACAATGAGCAGTTCTTC.